The present entry profiles one T cell receptor beta chain with its context. H&E slides confirmed each diagnosis, reviewed by two pathologists independently. These data come from a study of immune evolution from preneoplasia to lung adenocarcinoma. V lost 8 bases and J lost 6; bases outside the gene matches: 6. The CDR3 length is 13 residues. CDR1 is SNHLY, CDR2 FYNNEI, per germline. TCRdb's table, derived via immunoSEQ multiplex PCR, lists solely in-frame clones and lacks some. The sample lists over 4,000 clones, 77% seen once, with around a tenth in the top ten. The sequence was obtained from a person aged 55-80 years with lung adenocarcinoma. Sequenced input: FFPE minimally invasive lung adenocarcinoma tissue. The chain combines TRBV2 with TRBJ1-4, with 7 nucleotides matching TRBD1. The CDR3 sequence: CASEGAFDEKLFF. The CDR3 coding sequence is TGTGCCAGCGAGGGGGCCTTTGATGAAAAACTGTTTTTT.